The 4 T cell receptor beta chains below come from one sample, sequenced in a study of blood T cell repertoires in COVID-19. Here immunoSEQ multiplex PCR was the method, and the copy in TCRdb shows in-frame clones only, minus some. The sample contains more than 65,000 clones, about four fifths of which appear only once. Sequenced sample: peripheral blood. These receptors originate from an elderly woman with active or convalescent COVID-19.

The chain couples TRBV5-6 to TRBJ1-2; D not certain. CDR1 is SGHDT, CDR2 YYEEEE, per germline. The CDR3 extends over 13 amino acids. V lost 6 bases, J lost 5 bases, and 14 bases lay in between. CDR3 bases: TGTGCCAGCACCGCGGATTGGCTTTATGGCTACACCTTC. It yields the protein CASTADWLYGYTF.

The rearrangement links TRBV6-4 to TRBJ1-1, with TRBD1 matching 7 bases. Germline values: CDR1 MRHNA, CDR2 SNTAGT. The CDR3 consists of 14 residues. The V gene end was trimmed by 6 bases and the J gene end by 1 base; junction bases not matched to a gene: 5. CDR3 protein: CASSDDRENTEAFF. The DNA for the CDR3 is TGTGCCAGCAGCGATGACAGGGAGAACACTGAAGCTTTCTTT.

This clone was seen a handful of times. The V and J genes are TRBV4-3 and TRBJ2-3, with a weak D call TRBD1 (6 bases). Germline CDR1 is LGHNA and CDR2 is YSLEER. CDR3 length: 15 residues. V lost 0 bases to trimming and J lost 4 bases, with 11 bases between them. CDR3 coding DNA: TGCGCCAGCAGCCAAGATTACGAGGGGGCAGATACGCAGTATTTT. Translation gives CASSQDYEGADTQYF.

This clone has only one observation. The chain recombines TRBV5-4 with TRBJ2-7; possibly TRBD1 for D (5 bases). The V end lost 3 bases, the J end lost 4 bases, and 14 bases lay between the germline ends. Per the germline V gene, CDR1 is SGHNT and CDR2 is YYREEE (reference sequence). CDR3 size: 14 residues. Written as DNA, the CDR3 is TGTGCCAGCAGCTCCGACCCAGGGCAGTACGAGCAGTACTTC. This encodes CASSSDPGQYEQYF.